The clone carrying this T cell receptor (beta chain) was seen a few times. The assay was immunoSEQ multiplex PCR, and TCRdb's table has in-frame clones only and misses some. Seen here are around 140,000 clones, over 75% observed once, and the top ten hold roughly 2%. The data belong to a study of cytotoxic CD8 clonotypes in ibrutinib-treated CLL. Germline V lookup: CDR1 MDHEN, CDR2 SYDVKM. With 7 bases removed from V and 7 bases from J, the gap between germline ends came to 16 bases. This CDR3 has 14 amino acids. Here the sequenced sample was PBMCs, taken after 24 months of ibrutinib treatment. The rearrangement links TRBV28 to TRBJ2-2; D may correspond to TRBD1 or TRBD2 (5 bases each). The receptor was isolated from a human donor with chronic lymphocytic leukemia. The CDR3 DNA is TGTGCCAGCAATTGGGACCCCTGGGTCGGGGAGCTGTTTTTT. This sequence encodes CASNWDPWVGELFF.